The rows below give T cell receptor beta chains drawn from one sample of a study of OX40 agonist ivuxolimab in advanced cancers. Measured with immunoSEQ multiplex PCR; TCRdb has only the in-frame clones, and not every one. The sample lists 99,000 or so clones; roughly 93% were seen once. The starting material was CD4+ or CD8+ T cells sorted from blood, obtained in a trial of the OX40 agonist ivuxolimab. The receptors stem from an adult with an advanced solid tumor such as melanoma, head and neck, liver or kidney cancer. Both conserved end residues are part of each CDR3. The D gene is left open where the match is weak. Only some rows state a clone size, as once, few, many or a class for expanded clones.

size	D	V	J	DNA	CDR3
-	-	TRBV10-2	TRBJ1-2	TGCGCCAGCAGTACAGCTAACTATGGCTACACCTTC	CASSTANYGYTF
-	TRBD2	TRBV5-4	TRBJ2-3	TGTGCCAGCAGCTTGGCCAAGACTAGCGGGGGGGCCACAGATACGCAGTATTTT	CASSLAKTSGGATDTQYF
-	-	TRBV7-9	TRBJ1-1	TGTGCCAGCAGCTCCAGGGCGAACACTGAAGCTTTCTTT	CASSSRANTEAFF
-	-	TRBV7-4	TRBJ1-5	TGTGCCAGCAGCTTAGGCTTTGGGAATCAGCCCCAGCATTTT	CASSLGFGNQPQHF
-	TRBD2	TRBV28	TRBJ2-3	TGTGCTCACACCGCCGGCGGGGGGGCTGGGGATACGCAGTATTTT	CAHTAGGGAGDTQYF
once	-	TRBV10-3	TRBJ2-1	TGTGCCATCAGTGCCTACAATGAGCAGTTCTTC	CAISAYNEQFF
-	-	TRBV11-3	TRBJ2-7	TGTGCCAGCAGCTTAGGAGGGCGGCAGTACTTC	CASSLGGRQYF
-	-	TRBV4-3	TRBJ2-6	TGCGCCAGCAGGTCCTACTCTGGGGCCAACGTCCTGACTTTC	CASRSYSGANVLTF
-	-	TRBV9	TRBJ1-2	TGTGCCAGCAGCGCACAGGAGAAAGAGATTGGCTACACCTTC	CASSAQEKEIGYTF
-	-	TRBV6-5	TRBJ2-1	TGTGCCAGCAGGTACCAGGGGGGCTCCTACAATGAGCAGTTCTTC	CASRYQGGSYNEQFF
-	-	TRBV6-4	TRBJ1-6	TGTGCCAGCAGGAAAGAAACCATCTCCTATAATTCACCCCTCCACTTT	CASRKETISYNSPLHF
-	-	TRBV28	TRBJ1-2	TGTGCCAGCAGTTTCAGGGGAAGGGGCTACACCTTC	CASSFRGRGYTF
-	-	TRBV6-1	TRBJ1-5	TGTGCCAGCAGTGAAAGCAGGTTTAGCAATCAGCCCCAGCATTTT	CASSESRFSNQPQHF
-	TRBD2	TRBV5-5	TRBJ2-1	TGTGCCAGCAGCAGAACTAGCGGGAGGGACAATGAGCAGTTCTTC	CASSRTSGRDNEQFF
few	-	TRBV7-2	TRBJ1-1	TGTGCCAGCAGCCCACCGGACCGTAGGACTGAAGCTTTCTTT	CASSPPDRRTEAFF
-	-	TRBV2	TRBJ2-6	TGTGCCAGCAGCATGGGCACCTCTGGGGCCAACGTCCTGACTTTC	CASSMGTSGANVLTF
-	TRBD2	TRBV30	TRBJ2-1	TGTGCCCGGGGGGGGACCCCGGGGGCGGATGAGCAGTTCTTC	CARGGTPGADEQFF
-	-	TRBV12-5	TRBJ2-3	TGTGCTAGTGGTTTGGTAAGGGATACGCAGTATTTT	CASGLVRDTQYF
-	TRBD1	TRBV15	TRBJ1-2	TGTGCCACCAGCAACCCCGGGACAGGGGGCTTTGGCTACACCTTC	CATSNPGTGGFGYTF
-	-	TRBV4-1	TRBJ2-3	TGCGCCAGCAGCCTGTTCGGGGATACGCAGTATTTT	CASSLFGDTQYF
-	-	TRBV30	TRBJ2-3	TGTGCCTGGAGTGTCGACAGCACAGATACGCAGTATTTT	CAWSVDSTDTQYF
-	-	TRBV15	TRBJ1-2	TGTGCCACCAGCAGAGATGTTCTGGGTCGTGGCTACACCTTC	CATSRDVLGRGYTF
-	TRBD1	TRBV6-1	TRBJ1-1	TGTGCCAGCAGTTTACCGGGACAGATAGAAGCTTTCTTT	CASSLPGQIEAFF
-	-	TRBV30	TRBJ1-1	TGTGCCTGGACACGATCGATGAACACTGAAGCTTTCTTT	CAWTRSMNTEAFF
-	-	TRBV9	TRBJ1-3	TGTGCCAGCAGCCCCCGATGGGGGTCGGACACCATATATTTT	CASSPRWGSDTIYF
once	-	TRBV27	TRBJ1-1	TGTGCCAGCAGTTTACCGACACAGTCAAGGGGAACTGAAGCTTTCTTT	CASSLPTQSRGTEAFF
-	-	TRBV7-3	TRBJ2-7	TGTGCCAGCATCCTAGCCAGGGACGGGGAGCAGTACTTC	CASILARDGEQYF
-	-	TRBV30	TRBJ1-6	TGTGCTACGGAGAGGGGGTTGGGAGATAATTCACCCCTCCACTTT	CATERGLGDNSPLHF
-	-	TRBV5-1	TRBJ1-4	TGCGCCAGCAGCCGAGAGTCGTCGGCTAATGAAAAACTGTTTTTT	CASSRESSANEKLFF
-	-	TRBV5-1	TRBJ2-7	TGCGCCAGCACCCCTACCATAGTCGGGCCCTACGAGCAGTACTTC	CASTPTIVGPYEQYF
-	TRBD2	TRBV19	TRBJ2-3	TGTGCCAGTAGTATTCTAGCGGGGGGGAGGTGGAGCACAGATACGCAGTATTTT	CASSILAGGRWSTDTQYF
-	-	TRBV18	TRBJ1-4	TGTGCCAGCTCACCGCCGGGTCAGGCGGGTGAAAAACTGTTTTTT	CASSPPGQAGEKLFF
-	TRBD1	TRBV6-1	TRBJ1-2	TGTGCCAGCAGGGAACCGGGACAGGGTTATGGCTACACCTTC	CASREPGQGYGYTF
-	TRBD1	TRBV7-9	TRBJ1-2	TGTGCCAGCAGCACAGGGGTTTTTAATGGCTACACCTTC	CASSTGVFNGYTF
-	-	TRBV30	TRBJ1-1	TGTGCCTGGAGTGTACGAGTTGGGGGGATGATAATGAACACTGAAGCTTTCTTT	CAWSVRVGGMIMNTEAFF
-	-	TRBV5-1	TRBJ2-5	TGCGCCAGCAGCCAACTTATGGGGGGCGGTGAGACCCAGTACTTC	CASSQLMGGGETQYF
-	TRBD1	TRBV2	TRBJ2-3	TGTGCCAGCAGTGAAGTGGACAGGGGTTTCCATACGCAGTATTTT	CASSEVDRGFHTQYF